One sample yielded the 21 T cell receptor beta chains listed below, sequenced in a study of blood T cell repertoires in COVID-19. The protocol was immunoSEQ multiplex PCR, while the TCRdb copy is restricted to in-frame clones and leaves out a portion. The sample holds fewer than 90,000 clones, around 90% seen once. Sequencing was performed on peripheral blood. The source of these receptors is a woman older than 75 with active or convalescent COVID-19.

This clone was counted a single time. V gene TRBV21-1 combines with J gene TRBJ1-4. TRBV21-1 is a recognized pseudogene. The CDR3 is 15 amino acids. The CDR3 DNA follows: TGTGCCAGCAGCACCCGTGCGGGGGGCTACGAAAAACTGTTTTTT. This gives the protein CASSTRAGGYEKLFF.

The chain employs TRBV28 and TRBJ1-4; no definite D call. The germline V gene encodes CDR1 MDHEN and CDR2 SYDVKM. The length of the CDR3 is 14 residues. Trimming took 3 bases from V and 5 from J, leaving 10 bases between them. This chain's CDR3 is CASSLGGHNEKLFF. The CDR3, as DNA: TGTGCCAGCAGTTTGGGAGGGCACAATGAAAAACTGTTTTTT.

The chain links TRBV7-6 to TRBJ1-1; D unclear. The CDR3 spans 13 residues. Deletions cut 5 bases from V and 4 bases from J, with 11 bases between. Per the germline V gene, CDR1 is SGHVS and CDR2 is FNYEAQ. The chain's CDR3 is CASSLKEGTEAFF. As DNA, the CDR3 is TGTGCCAGCAGCCTAAAAGAGGGCACTGAAGCTTTCTTT.

The chain is built from TRBV5-1 and TRBJ1-1; TRBD1 agrees at 10 bases. Germline CDR1 reads SGHRS; CDR2 reads YFSETQ. V was clipped by 4 bases and J by 11 bases; unmatched bases: 8. The CDR3 length is 13 residues. The CDR3 DNA reads as TGCGCCAGCAGCCAGGGACAGGGGTTTGGGGCTTTCTTT. It codes for CASSQGQGFGAFF.

J is TRBJ2-3 and V is TRBV19; D is possibly TRBD1 (5 bases). The V end lost 6 bases, the J end lost 1 base, and 14 bases lay between the germline ends. This CDR3 has 15 amino acids. Germline values: CDR1 LNHDA, CDR2 SQIVND (reference sequence). CDR3 DNA: TGTGCCAGTAGCAATTCAGGGTTGGGCACAGATACGCAGTATTTT. The encoded protein is CASSNSGLGTDTQYF.

The chain links TRBV2 to TRBJ1-6; D remains unclear. CDR1 is SNHLY and CDR2 is FYNNEI in the germline V gene. The CDR3 runs to 14 residues. Trimming took off 7 bases at V and 0 bases at J, with 7 bases between the two ends. The CDR3 reads CASTGSSYNSPLHF. The CDR3 DNA sequence: TGTGCCAGCACGGGTAGCTCCTATAATTCACCCCTCCACTTT.

The rearrangement links TRBV7-6 to TRBJ2-3; TRBD2 matches at 8 bases. The length of the CDR3 is 15 residues. Germline CDR1 and CDR2: SGHVS and FNYEAQ. The ends lost 7 bases at V and 3 bases at J; junction bases unmatched: 9. CDR3 protein: CASTHSAGETDTQYF. The CDR3 bases are TGTGCCAGCACCCACTCAGCGGGAGAGACAGATACGCAGTATTTT.

This chain uses TRBV18 with TRBJ1-2; D unclear. CDR1 is KGHSH, CDR2 LQKENI, per germline. The CDR3 contains 16 residues. Trimming took off 6 bases at V and 4 bases at J, with 21 bases between the two ends. CDR3 sequence (DNA): TGTGCCAGCTCGCCATCTCCCCCAGCGGAGCCCTATGGCTACACCTTC. Encoded protein: CASSPSPPAEPYGYTF.

The chain has TRBV12-5 and TRBJ2-2, with 11 nucleotides matching TRBD2. The CDR3 is 15 residues long. In germline, CDR1 is LGHNT, CDR2 FRNRAP. V lost 4 bases to trimming and J lost 4 bases; unmatched junction nucleotides: 2. The CDR3 sequence is CASGWGTSGTGELFF. For the CDR3, the DNA is TGTGCTAGTGGTTGGGGGACTAGCGGCACCGGGGAGCTGTTTTTT.

The V and J genes are TRBV7-9 and TRBJ1-1; the match to TRBD1 covers 9 bases. This CDR3 is built from 17 residues. The V and J ends lost 3 bases and 0 bases, in that order; junction bases with no gene match: 8. Germline V gene sequence: CDR1 SEHNR, CDR2 FQNEAQ (reference sequence). CDR3 sequence reads: CASSFYRGLSLNTEAFF. In DNA form, the CDR3 reads TGTGCCAGCAGCTTTTACAGGGGGCTATCTTTGAACACTGAAGCTTTCTTT.

The CDR3 reads CASSTRQRAANYGYTF. CDR3 nucleotides: TGCGCCAGCAGCACTCGACAGCGCGCAGCTAACTATGGCTACACCTTC. This sequence joins TRBV4-1 and TRBJ1-2; TRBD1 is a possible D gene (5 bases). V was shortened by 5 bases and J by 0 bases, with 16 bases between the two germline ends. CDR1 is MGHRA, CDR2 YSYEKL, per germline. There are 16 residues in the CDR3.

The chain carries TRBV7-2 and TRBJ2-7; tentative D call: TRBD2 (6 bases). Germline V lookup: CDR1 SGHTA, CDR2 FQGNSA. V was pared by 5 bases and J by 1 base, with 15 bases between. This CDR3 has 15 residues. The CDR3 DNA reads as TGTGCCAGCAGCCCCGAGCGGGTTCCGTCCTACGAGCAGTACTTC. Its translation is CASSPERVPSYEQYF.

In regard to this clone: A junction boundary mismatches the germline segment, possibly from a read error. The chain combines TRBV3-1 (or the pseudogene TRBV3-2) with TRBJ1-2; TRBD1 might be the D (5 bases). Germline V gene sequence: CDR1 LGHDT, CDR2 YNNKEL (reference sequence). The CDR3 is made up of 11 amino acids. The CDR3 spells CASSLGRAFFF. In DNA form, the CDR3 reads TGTGCCAGCAGCCTCGGCAGGGCATTCTTCTTC.

J is TRBJ2-7 and V is TRBV30; the match to TRBD2 covers 9 bases. The ends lost 3 bases at V and 2 bases at J; junction bases unmatched: 2. CDR1 is GTSNPN and CDR2 is SVGIG in the germline V gene (reference sequence). The CDR3 loop spans 13 amino acids. The CDR3 nucleotides read TGTGCCTGGAGCCAGCGGGGGGCCTACGAGCAGTACTTC. This gives the protein CAWSQRGAYEQYF.

The chain has TRBV7-2 and TRBJ2-5; D is ambiguous. The CDR3 runs to 14 residues. Trimming took off 5 bases at V and 4 bases at J, with 14 bases between the two ends. The germline V gene has CDR1 SGHTA and CDR2 FQGNSA. The CDR3 sequence: CASSPRRTGETQYF. DNA for the CDR3: TGTGCCAGCAGCCCTAGACGCACCGGAGAGACCCAGTACTTC.

V gene TRBV29-1 combines with J gene TRBJ2-1; a possible D gene is TRBD2 (5 bases). The CDR3 has 13 amino acids. V dropped 3 bases and J dropped 3 bases, with 9 bases sitting between them. Germline CDR1 reads SQVTM; CDR2 reads ANQGSEA. Here the CDR3 DNA reads TGCAGCGTTGACTTTGGAGGCTACAATGAGCAGTTCTTC. This gives the protein CSVDFGGYNEQFF.

This chain uses TRBV25-1 with TRBJ1-1; tentatively, D is TRBD1 (6 bases). CDR1 and CDR2 from the germline V gene are MGHDK and SYGVNS. The CDR3 sequence is 13 residues long. V was shortened by 9 bases and J by 6 bases, with 17 bases between the two germline ends. The CDR3 bases are TGTGCCAGTTCTAAACAGGGCGGGTCTGAAGCTTTCTTT. Residues: CASSKQGGSEAFF.

The chain carries TRBV27 and TRBJ1-5, with D perhaps matching TRBD1 (5 bases). Germline assignment: CDR1 MNHEY and CDR2 SMNVEV (reference sequence). The CDR3 covers 14 residues. V was clipped by 2 bases and J by 1 base, with 6 bases between them. The CDR3: CASSLGGSNQPQHF. The CDR3 DNA follows: TGTGCCAGCAGTTTAGGGGGGAGCAATCAGCCCCAGCATTTT.

This chain joins TRBV5-1 and TRBJ1-6, with TRBD1 matching over 7 bases. Trimming cost V 4 bases and J 0 bases; bases outside gene matches: 10. This CDR3 has 18 amino acids. Per the germline V gene, CDR1 is SGHRS and CDR2 is YFSETQ. CDR3 bases: TGCGCCAGCAGCCTCGGGACAGACTCGAGCTCCTATAATTCACCCCTCCACTTT. This gives the protein CASSLGTDSSSYNSPLHF.

This chain links TRBV5-1 with TRBJ2-1, with 8 bases identical to TRBD1. Trimming cost V 1 base and J 3 bases; bases outside gene matches: 6. The CDR3 is 16 amino acids. CDR1 and CDR2 (germline): SGHRS, YFSETQ. CDR3 sequence reads: CASSLKGDRGYNEQFF. CDR3 coding DNA: TGCGCCAGCAGCTTGAAGGGCGACAGGGGCTACAATGAGCAGTTCTTC.

This rearrangement joins TRBV7-9 to TRBJ2-7, with D perhaps TRBD1 (6 bases). The CDR3 contains 11 residues. V was clipped by 4 bases and J by 7 bases, with 8 bases between them. CDR1 SEHNR and CDR2 FQNEAQ come from the germline V gene (reference sequence). The CDR3 is CASSSQGEQYF. The CDR3 DNA is TGTGCCAGCAGCTCCCAGGGGGAGCAGTACTTC. The variable domain in full, with the rest retrieved from reference TRBV7-9 and TRBJ2-7, is DTGVSQNPRHKITKRGQNVTFRCDPISEHNRLYWYRQTLGQGPEFLTYFQNEAQLEKSRLLSDRFSAERPKGSFSTLEIQRTEQGDSAMYLCASSSQGEQYFGPGTRLTVT.